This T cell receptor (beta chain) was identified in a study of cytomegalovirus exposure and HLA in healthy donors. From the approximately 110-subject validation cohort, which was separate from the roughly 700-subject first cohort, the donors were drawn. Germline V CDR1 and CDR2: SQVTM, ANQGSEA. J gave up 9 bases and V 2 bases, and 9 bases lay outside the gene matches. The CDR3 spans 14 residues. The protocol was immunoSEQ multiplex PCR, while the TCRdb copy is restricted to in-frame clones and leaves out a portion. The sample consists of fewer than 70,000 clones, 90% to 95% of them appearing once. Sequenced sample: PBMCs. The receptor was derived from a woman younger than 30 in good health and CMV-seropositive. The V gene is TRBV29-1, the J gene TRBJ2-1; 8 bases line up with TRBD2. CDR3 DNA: TGCAGCGTTGAAACTAGCGGCTTCTTCCTTGAGCAGTTCTTC. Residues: CSVETSGFFLEQFF.